This T cell receptor (beta chain) was sequenced for a study of CD8+CD57+ T cells in acquired aplastic anemia. As for the study in general: Sorted CD4+ and CD8+ cells gave a mean 3.2 ug DNA, range 0.2 to 27.4 ug.

Genomic DNA templated the TCR beta VDJ and CDR3 profiling. Using its own MiXCR run on the reads, TCRdb lists one record per CDR3 protein. The profile shows 200,000 to 300,000 distinct CDR3 sequences, around 82% of them singletons. Trimming cost V 10 bases and J 3 bases; bases outside gene matches: 10. Germline CDR1 is KGHDR and CDR2 is SFDVKD. The CDR3 totals 16 residues. Sequenced patients had shown CD8+CD57+ cell expansion by flow cytometry. Severe acquired aplastic anemia affected all patients. V gene TRBV24-1 combines with J gene TRBJ2-2, with 10 bases lining up with TRBD2. Sequencing used sorted CD4+, CD8+, or CD8+CD57+ T cells (not recorded which) from PBMCs. The sequence derives from a human donor with aplastic anemia. The CDR3: CATSSGGDIDTGELFF. The CDR3 DNA follows: TGTGCCACTAGCAGCGGGGGGGACATCGACACCGGGGAGCTGTTTTTT.